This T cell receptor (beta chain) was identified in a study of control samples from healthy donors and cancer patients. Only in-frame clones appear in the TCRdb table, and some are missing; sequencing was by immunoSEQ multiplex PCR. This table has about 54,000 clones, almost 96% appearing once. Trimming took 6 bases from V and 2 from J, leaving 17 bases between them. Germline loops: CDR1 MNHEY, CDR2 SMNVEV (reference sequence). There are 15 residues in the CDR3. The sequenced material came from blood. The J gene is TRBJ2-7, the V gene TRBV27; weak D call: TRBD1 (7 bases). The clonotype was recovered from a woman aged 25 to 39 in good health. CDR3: CASSVRQGGTYEQYF. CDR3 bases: TGTGCCAGCAGCGTACGACAGGGAGGAACCTACGAGCAGTACTTC.